One and the same sample provided the 13 T cell receptor beta chains below, sequenced in a study of blood T cells in healthy people across ages. Primers used in a second PCR of about 6 to 11 cycles were a sample-barcoded 5' primer and a J-beta primer mix. TCRdb re-analysed the 5' RACE reads in MiXCR, keeping a single row per CDR3 protein. The sample carries around 1.5 million distinct CDR3 sequences, 34% recorded once. The sequencing sample was made of blood. These receptors all come from a woman aged 25 to 39 in good health.

The chain employs TRBV20-1 and TRBJ2-3; TRBD2 matches 9 bases. V gave up 3 bases and J gave up 5 bases; unmatched junction bases: 9. The CDR3 has 15 amino acids. Looked up from germline, CDR1 is DFQATT and CDR2 is SNEGSKA (reference sequence). CDR3 sequence: CSASSAGGPIDTQYF. CDR3 DNA sequence: TGCAGTGCTAGTTCTGCGGGGGGGCCAATAGATACGCAGTATTTT.

CDR3 residues: CASSQGGALNTEAFF. The CDR3, as DNA: TGTGCCAGCAGCCAAGGGGGGGCCTTGAACACTGAAGCTTTCTTT. The chain links TRBV14 to TRBJ1-1, with D possibly matching TRBD1 (6 bases). Trimming took off 1 base at V and 0 bases at J, with 9 bases between the two ends. The germline V gene encodes CDR1 SGHDN and CDR2 FVKESK. CDR3 length equals 15 residues.

Concerning this clonotype itself: At one end, the junction sequence differs from germline, possibly due to a read error. The chain has TRBV5-6 and TRBJ2-3; 10 bases are shared with TRBD2. This CDR3 region has 15 residues. The germline V gene has CDR1 SGHDT and CDR2 YYEEEE. CDR3 DNA sequence: TGTGCCAGCAGCTTGTCTAGCGGGGGTCCGGATACGCGGTATTTT. This sequence encodes CASSLSSGGPDTRYF.

The V and J genes are TRBV20-1 and TRBJ2-5; 9 bases are shared with TRBD2. Judging by the DNA end, TRBJ2-7 fits better; the J call may be wrong. CDR1 is DFQATT and CDR2 is SNEGSKA in the germline V gene (reference sequence). This CDR3 region has 16 residues. CDR3 nucleotide sequence: TGCAGTGCTAGACCTTATAGCGGGAGCCACCCCTACGAGCAGTACTTC. Encoded protein: CSARPYSGSHPYEQYF.

The chain carries TRBV12-3 or TRBV12-4 and TRBJ2-2; the match to TRBD2 covers 10 bases. The CDR3 loop spans 15 amino acids. Trimming took 6 bases from V and 6 from J; bases not matched to a gene: 7. The CDR3 coding sequence is TGTGCCAGCAGCTTAAGCGGGAGGGCCCCCGGGGAGCTGTTTTTT. As protein: CASSLSGRAPGELFF.

This clonotype was detected only a few times. V and J are TRBV11-2 and TRBJ2-5; no definite D call. Germline CDR1 is SGHAT and CDR2 is FQNNGV. This CDR3 contains 16 residues. V lost 5 bases and J 1 base, leaving 17 bases between the germline ends. CDR3: CASSPWLGSGQETQYF. The CDR3 DNA sequence: TGTGCCAGCAGCCCGTGGTTGGGGTCAGGCCAAGAGACCCAGTACTTC. The full variable domain, completed using reference TRBV11-2 and TRBJ2-5, is EAGVAQSPRYKIIEKRQSVAFWCNPISGHATLYWYQQILGQGPKLLIQFQNNGVVDDSQLPKDRFSAERLKGVDSTLKIQPAKLEDSAVYLCASSPWLGSGQETQYFGPGTRLLVL.

A word on this clonotype: This clone may be a read error of a much larger clone one base away. The J gene is TRBJ2-1, the V gene TRBV7-2; D is uncertain. There are 13 residues in the CDR3. Germline V gene data show CDR1 as SGHTA and CDR2 as FQGNSA. CDR3 loop: CAGSFRPYNEQFF. CDR3 in DNA: TGTGCCGGCAGCTTCCGACCCTACAATGAGCAGTTCTTC.

This clonotype was recorded at least ten times. The chain is built from TRBV12-3 or TRBV12-4 and TRBJ2-7; D is ambiguous. This CDR3 has 13 amino acids. The germline V and J ends were trimmed by 2 bases and 4 bases, with 9 bases remaining between them. CDR3 bases: TGTGCCAGCAGTTTAAGTTTGGGGTACGAGCAGTACTTC. This sequence encodes CASSLSLGYEQYF.

Of note for this clonotype: No conserved phenylalanine or tryptophan ends this CDR3, so it is likely a read error. CDR3 loop: CAISEGTSGAYNEQFL. In nucleotides, the CDR3 is TGTGCCATCAGTGAGGGGACTAGCGGAGCCTACAATGAGCAGTTCTTA. V is TRBV10-3 and J is TRBJ2-1; 11 bases agree with TRBD2. The germline gives CDR1 ENHRY, CDR2 SYGVKD. V shed 2 bases, J shed 2 bases, and the junction held 2 bases outside the gene matches. This CDR3 contains 16 residues.

Many counts were recorded for this clonotype. The chain couples TRBV5-1 to TRBJ2-5, with a possible D match to TRBD1 (5 bases). The germline V and J ends were trimmed by 3 bases and 2 bases, with 8 bases remaining between them. Per germline, CDR1 SGHRS and CDR2 YFSETQ. The CDR3 sequence is 13 residues long. The CDR3 region is CASSSQGQETQYF. The CDR3 DNA is TGCGCCAGCAGCTCTCAGGGACAAGAGACCCAGTACTTC.

The CDR3 sequence is CASILSPSEQYF. In DNA, the CDR3 is TGTGCCAGCATTCTATCCCCGTCCGAGCAGTACTTC. The chain carries TRBV2 and TRBJ2-7; D unclear. Germline CDR1 and CDR2: SNHLY and FYNNEI. V dropped 7 bases and J dropped 6 bases, with 13 bases sitting between them. The CDR3 is 12 amino acids.

The table lists this clonotype with a few counts. CDR3 DNA sequence: TGCAGCGTTGTAGTGGGGGACGAAAAACTGTTTTTT. The encoded protein is CSVVVGDEKLFF. V usage is TRBV29-1 and J usage is TRBJ1-4; possible D gene TRBD1, 5 bases. Trimming cost V 4 bases and J 8 bases, with 11 bases left between them. Germline loops: CDR1 SQVTM, CDR2 ANQGSEA. The CDR3 has 12 amino acids.

The chain links TRBV20-1 to TRBJ2-3; D remains unclear. V lost 4 bases and J lost 4, with 12 bases in between. Germline V gene data show CDR1 as DFQATT and CDR2 as SNEGSKA (reference sequence). The CDR3 is 13 amino acids. CDR3 sequence (DNA): TGCAGTGCTACCCGATTAGCACCAGATACGCAGTATTTT. Its protein is CSATRLAPDTQYF.